This T cell receptor (beta chain) was profiled in a study of blood T cells in healthy people across ages. The study's findings and limits: In older individuals, TCR beta diversity per million T cells was lower, falling roughly linearly with age. There was no known CMV status for donors, so expanded clonotype changes were possibly confounded. It was the long-lived donors that had more naive CD4+ cells and higher diversity than aged donors.

Isolation yielded PBMCs, at least 7 million per sample, in every case. A second PCR of about 7 to 11 cycles used a sample-barcoded 5' primer and a J-beta primer mix. Each CDR3 protein gets one entry after TCRdb re-called the 5' RACE reads with MiXCR. The table includes 890,000 or so distinct CDR3 sequences, 62% detected once. As concerns this clonotype: Its antigen is undetermined. One junction end disagrees with the germline gene, perhaps due to a read error.

CDR3 length equals 14 residues. The V gene's germline CDR1 is SGDLS and CDR2 YYNGEE. The sequence came from a man aged 25-45 years in good health. The specimen sequenced was blood. The chain employs TRBV9 and TRBJ2-1; no reliable D call. The CDR3 region has the DNA TGTGCCTGCAGCGCTCTTGTCTCGACCAATGAGCAGTTCTTC. Translating gives CACSALVSTNEQFF. Combining the CDR3 with reference TRBV9 and TRBJ2-1 gives the whole variable domain DSGVTQTPKHLITATGQRVTLRCSPRSGDLSVYWYQQSLDQGLQFLIQYYNGEERAKGNILERFSAQQFPDLHSELNLSSLELGDSALYFCACSALVSTNEQFFGPGTRLTVL.